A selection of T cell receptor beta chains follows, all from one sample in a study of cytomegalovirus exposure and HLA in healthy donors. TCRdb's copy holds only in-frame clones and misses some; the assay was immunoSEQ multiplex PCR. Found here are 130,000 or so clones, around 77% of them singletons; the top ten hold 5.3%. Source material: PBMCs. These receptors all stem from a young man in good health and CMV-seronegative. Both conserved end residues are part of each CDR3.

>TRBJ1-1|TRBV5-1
CASSITGTGRSTEAFF
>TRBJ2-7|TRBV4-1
CASSQLEGAAYEQYF
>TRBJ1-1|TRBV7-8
CASSLDEGQNTEAFF
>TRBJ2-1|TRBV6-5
CASSTLPTPNNEQFF
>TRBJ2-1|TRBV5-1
CASSPGLQYNEQFF
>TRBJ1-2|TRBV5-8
CASSLEGARGYTF
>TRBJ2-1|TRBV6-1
CASSVPGLGRNEQFF
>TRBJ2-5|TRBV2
CASRGGGAGETQYF
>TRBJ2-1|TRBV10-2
CASRERGARGEQFF
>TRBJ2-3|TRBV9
CASSVDGRGVGTDTQYF
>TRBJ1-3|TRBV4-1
CASSRQVTVSGNTIYF
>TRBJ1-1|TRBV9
CASSVVETRWKNTEAFF
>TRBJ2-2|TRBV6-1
CASKGRTVNTGELFF
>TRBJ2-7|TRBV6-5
CASRQGAREQYF
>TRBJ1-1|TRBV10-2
CASGQGATEAFF
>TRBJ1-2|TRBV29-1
CSVEDDPGQRGPFYGYTF
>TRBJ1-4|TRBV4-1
CASSGGTGYTLSEKLFF
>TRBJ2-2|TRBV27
CASREYSGELFF
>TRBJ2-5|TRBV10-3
CAISEYGGEQYF
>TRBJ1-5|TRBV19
CASRLDRGWNQPQHF
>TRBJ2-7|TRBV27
CASSLTGPGIYYEQYF
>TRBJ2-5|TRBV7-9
CASSFSLAGGLSQETQYF
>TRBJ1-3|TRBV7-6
CASSLDVGLSGNTIYF
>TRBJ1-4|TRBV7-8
CASSAPGFPNEKLFF
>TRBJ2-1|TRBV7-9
CVLAGGPYNEQFF
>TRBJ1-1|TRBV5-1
CASSLAQGAGVEAFF
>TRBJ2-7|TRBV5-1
CASNGQGALYEQYF
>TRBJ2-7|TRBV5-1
CASRTSYEQYF
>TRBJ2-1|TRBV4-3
CASSQEPSGGYNEQFF
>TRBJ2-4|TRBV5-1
CASRLAGGAKNIQYF
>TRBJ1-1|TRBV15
CATGGFMNTEAFF
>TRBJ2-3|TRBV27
CASSFRFSSTDTQYF
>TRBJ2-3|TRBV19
CASASWRGGHTDTQYF
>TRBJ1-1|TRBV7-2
CASSPGGRDTEAFF
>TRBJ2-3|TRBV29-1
CSASTGSDTQYF
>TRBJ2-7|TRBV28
CASSLSFGNRAYEQYF
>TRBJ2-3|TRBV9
CASSVEDLGEHTDTQYF
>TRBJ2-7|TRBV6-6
CASSYSLAAKIYEQYF
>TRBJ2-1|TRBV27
CASSLSGGEQFF
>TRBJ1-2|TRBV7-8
CASSLALAGTGGYGYTF
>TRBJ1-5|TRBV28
CASSFWGQPQHF
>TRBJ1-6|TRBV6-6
CASSYSTGSNSPLHF
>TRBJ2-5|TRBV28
CATQRRTKETQYF
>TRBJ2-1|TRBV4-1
CASSQDLKRGHPFNEQFF
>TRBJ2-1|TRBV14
CASSLLPGQGRDEQFF
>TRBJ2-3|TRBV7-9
CASEPRDRGAIITDTQYF
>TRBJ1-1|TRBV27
CASSRTENTEAFF
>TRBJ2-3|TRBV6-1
CASRERMVDTQYF
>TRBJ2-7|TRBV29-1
CSVAGTVYEQYF
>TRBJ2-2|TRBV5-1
CASSSGTLNTGELFF
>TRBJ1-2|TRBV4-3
CASSHDVGTANYGYTF
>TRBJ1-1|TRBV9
CASSVGHRGLVAFF
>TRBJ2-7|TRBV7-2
CASSLEEGASYEQYF
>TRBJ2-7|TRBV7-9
CASSFFAGSYEQYF
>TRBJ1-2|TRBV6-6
CASSPTGGRGYTF
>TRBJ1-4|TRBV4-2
CASSQRQNEKLFF
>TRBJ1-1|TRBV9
CASSRRTGANTEAFF
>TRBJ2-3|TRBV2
CASSAGTSGRMPF
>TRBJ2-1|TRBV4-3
CASSRLAGNNEQFF